This T cell receptor beta chain was found in a study of blood T cell repertoires in COVID-19. TCRdb's copy holds only in-frame clones and misses some; the assay was immunoSEQ multiplex PCR. In the table there are 65,000 to 95,000 clones, over 75% of which are singletons. This CDR3 has 15 amino acids. From germline, CDR1 is SGHNT and CDR2 YYREEE (reference sequence). V was clipped by 0 bases and J by 7 bases; unmatched bases: 8. V gene TRBV5-4 combines with J gene TRBJ2-7, with TRBD1 matching over 9 bases. This TCR derives from a man between 65 and 79 years old with active or convalescent COVID-19. The material sequenced was peripheral blood. The DNA of the CDR3 is TGTGCCAGCAGCTTGGGGGGGACAGGGCCATTAGAGCAGTACTTC. Translation: CASSLGGTGPLEQYF.